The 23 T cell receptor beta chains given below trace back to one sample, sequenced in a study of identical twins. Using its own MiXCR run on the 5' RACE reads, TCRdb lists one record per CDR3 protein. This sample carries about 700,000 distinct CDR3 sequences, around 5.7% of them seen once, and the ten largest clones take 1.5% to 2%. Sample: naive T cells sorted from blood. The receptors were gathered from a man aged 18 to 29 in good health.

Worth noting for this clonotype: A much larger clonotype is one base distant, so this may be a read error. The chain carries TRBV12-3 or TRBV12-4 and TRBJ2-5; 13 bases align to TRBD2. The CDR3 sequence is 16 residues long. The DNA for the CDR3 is TGTGCCAGCAGCGGACTAGCGGGAGTCATTTCAGAGACCCAGAACTTC. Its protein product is CASSGLAGVISETQNF.

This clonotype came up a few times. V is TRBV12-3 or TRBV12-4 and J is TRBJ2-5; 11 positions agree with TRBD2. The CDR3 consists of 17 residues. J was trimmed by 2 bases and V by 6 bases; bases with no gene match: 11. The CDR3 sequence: CASSDLRGLAEQETQYF. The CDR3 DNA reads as TGTGCCAGCAGCGATCTGCGGGGACTAGCGGAGCAAGAGACCCAGTACTTC.

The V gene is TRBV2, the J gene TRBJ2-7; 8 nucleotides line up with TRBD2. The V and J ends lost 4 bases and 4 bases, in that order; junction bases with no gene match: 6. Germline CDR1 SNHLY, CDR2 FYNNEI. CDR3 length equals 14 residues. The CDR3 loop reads CASSAGAGVYEQYF. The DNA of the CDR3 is TGTGCCAGCAGTGCTGGAGCGGGAGTTTACGAGCAGTACTTC.

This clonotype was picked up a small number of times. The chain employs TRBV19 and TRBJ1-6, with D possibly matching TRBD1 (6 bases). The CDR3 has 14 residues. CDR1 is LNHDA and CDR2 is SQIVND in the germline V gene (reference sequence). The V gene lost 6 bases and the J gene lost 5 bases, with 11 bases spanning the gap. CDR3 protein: CASSSTGHNSPLHF. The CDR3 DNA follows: TGTGCCAGTAGCTCGACAGGTCATAATTCACCCCTCCACTTT.

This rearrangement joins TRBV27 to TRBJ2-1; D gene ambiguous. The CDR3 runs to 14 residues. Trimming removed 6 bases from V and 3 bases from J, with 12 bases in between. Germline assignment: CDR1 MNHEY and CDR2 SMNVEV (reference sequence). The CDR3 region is CASRLRKDYNEQFF. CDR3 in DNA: TGTGCCAGCAGGCTCAGAAAGGACTACAATGAGCAGTTCTTC.

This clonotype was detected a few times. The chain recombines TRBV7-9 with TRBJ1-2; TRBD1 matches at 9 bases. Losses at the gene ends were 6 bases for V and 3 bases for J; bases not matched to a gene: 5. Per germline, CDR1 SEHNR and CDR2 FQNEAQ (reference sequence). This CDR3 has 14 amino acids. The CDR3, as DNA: TGTGCCAGCAGTTACCGGACAGGGGACTATGGCTACACCTTC. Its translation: CASSYRTGDYGYTF.

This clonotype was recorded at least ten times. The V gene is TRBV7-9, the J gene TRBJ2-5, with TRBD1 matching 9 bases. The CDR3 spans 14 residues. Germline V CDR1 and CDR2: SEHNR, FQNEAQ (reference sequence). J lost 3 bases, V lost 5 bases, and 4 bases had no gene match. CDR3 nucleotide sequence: TGTGCCAGCAGCCCCCGGGACAGGGAAGAGACCCAGTACTTC. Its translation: CASSPRDREETQYF.

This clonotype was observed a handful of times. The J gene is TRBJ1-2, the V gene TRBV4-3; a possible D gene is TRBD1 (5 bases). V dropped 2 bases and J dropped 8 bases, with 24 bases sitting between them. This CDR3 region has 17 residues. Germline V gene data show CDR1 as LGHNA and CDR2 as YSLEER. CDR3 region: CASSQSLRGIGREGYTF. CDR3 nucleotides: TGCGCCAGCAGCCAATCCCTTAGGGGCATTGGCCGCGAGGGCTACACCTTC.

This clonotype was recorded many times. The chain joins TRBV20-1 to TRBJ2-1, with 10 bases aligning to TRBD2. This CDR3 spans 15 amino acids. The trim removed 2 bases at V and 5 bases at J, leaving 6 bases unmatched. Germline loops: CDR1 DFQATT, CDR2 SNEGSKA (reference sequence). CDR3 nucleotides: TGCAGTGCTAGACATCTAGCGGGAGTCGACAATGAGCAGTTCTTC. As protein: CSARHLAGVDNEQFF.

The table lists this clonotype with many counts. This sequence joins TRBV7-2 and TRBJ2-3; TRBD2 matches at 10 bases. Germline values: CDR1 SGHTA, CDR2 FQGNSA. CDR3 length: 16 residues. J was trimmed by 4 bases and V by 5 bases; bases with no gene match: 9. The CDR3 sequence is CASSLRLAGVPDTQYF. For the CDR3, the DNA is TGTGCCAGCAGCCTCAGGCTAGCGGGAGTCCCAGATACGCAGTATTTT.

CDR3 sequence reads: CASSADRDDEQYV. Here the CDR3 DNA reads TGTGCCAGCAGCGCCGACAGGGATGACGAGCAGTACGTC. The rearrangement joins TRBV2 to TRBJ2-7; 7 nucleotides agree with TRBD1. In germline, CDR1 is SNHLY, CDR2 FYNNEI. This CDR3 has 13 amino acids. V was pared by 6 bases and J by 5 bases, with 7 bases of the junction left unmatched.

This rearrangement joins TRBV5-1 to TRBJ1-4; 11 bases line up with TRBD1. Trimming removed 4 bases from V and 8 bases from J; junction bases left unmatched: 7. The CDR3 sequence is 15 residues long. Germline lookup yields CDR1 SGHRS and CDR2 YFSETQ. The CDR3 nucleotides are TGCGCCAGCAGCCGTATGGGACAGGGGGACGAAAAACTGTTTTTT. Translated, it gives CASSRMGQGDEKLFF.

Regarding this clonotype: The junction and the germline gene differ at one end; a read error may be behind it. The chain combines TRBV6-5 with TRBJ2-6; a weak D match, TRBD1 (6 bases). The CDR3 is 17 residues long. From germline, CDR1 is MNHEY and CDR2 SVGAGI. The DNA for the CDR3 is TGTGCCAGCAGTTACGGACAGCCTAGCTCTGGGGCCAACGTCCCGACTTTC. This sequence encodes CASSYGQPSSGANVPTF.

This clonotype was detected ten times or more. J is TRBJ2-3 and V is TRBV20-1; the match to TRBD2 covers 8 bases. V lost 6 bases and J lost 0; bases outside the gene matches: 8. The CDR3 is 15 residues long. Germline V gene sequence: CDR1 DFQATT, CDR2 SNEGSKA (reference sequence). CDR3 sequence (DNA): TGCAGTGCCGAGAAGCCTAGCGGGAGCACAGATACGCAGTATTTT. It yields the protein CSAEKPSGSTDTQYF.

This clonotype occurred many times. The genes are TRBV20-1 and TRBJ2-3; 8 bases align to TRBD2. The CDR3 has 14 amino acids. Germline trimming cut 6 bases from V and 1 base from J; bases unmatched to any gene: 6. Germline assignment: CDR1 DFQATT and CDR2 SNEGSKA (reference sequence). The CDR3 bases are TGCAGTGCAACCGGACTAGCAGGCACAGATACGCAGTATTTT. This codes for CSATGLAGTDTQYF.

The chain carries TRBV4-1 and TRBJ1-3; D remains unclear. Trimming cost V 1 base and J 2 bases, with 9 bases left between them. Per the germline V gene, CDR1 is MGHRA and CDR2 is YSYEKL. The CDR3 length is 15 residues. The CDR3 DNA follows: TGCGCCAGCAGCCAAGTTATGAGGCCTGGAAACACCATATATTTT. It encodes CASSQVMRPGNTIYF.

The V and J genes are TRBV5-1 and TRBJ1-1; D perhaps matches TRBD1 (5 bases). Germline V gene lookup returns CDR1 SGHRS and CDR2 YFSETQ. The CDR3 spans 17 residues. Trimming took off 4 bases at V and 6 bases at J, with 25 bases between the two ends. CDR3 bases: TGCGCCAGCAGCCTCAGGACCACAAATGGGGGAGGCGCTGAAGCTTTCTTT. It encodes CASSLRTTNGGGAEAFF.

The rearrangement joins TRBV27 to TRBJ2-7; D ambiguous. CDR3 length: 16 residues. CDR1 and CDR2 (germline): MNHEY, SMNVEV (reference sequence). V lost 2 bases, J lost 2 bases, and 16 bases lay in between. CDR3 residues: CASSLRAPSLAYEQYF. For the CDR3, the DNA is TGTGCCAGCAGTTTAAGGGCTCCCAGCTTAGCCTACGAGCAGTACTTC.

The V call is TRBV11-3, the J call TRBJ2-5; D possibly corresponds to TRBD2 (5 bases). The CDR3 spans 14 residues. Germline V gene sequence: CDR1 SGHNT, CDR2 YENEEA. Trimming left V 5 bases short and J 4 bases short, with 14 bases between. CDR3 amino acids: CASSDTMAGETQYF. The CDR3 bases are TGTGCCAGCAGCGACACCATGGCGGGAGAGACCCAGTACTTC.

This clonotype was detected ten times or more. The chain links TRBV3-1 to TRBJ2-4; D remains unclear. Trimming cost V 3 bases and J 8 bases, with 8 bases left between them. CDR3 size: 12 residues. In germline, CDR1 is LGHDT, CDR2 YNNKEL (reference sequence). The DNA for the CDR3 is TGTGCCAGCAGCCACCGCGTCGACATTCAGTACTTC. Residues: CASSHRVDIQYF. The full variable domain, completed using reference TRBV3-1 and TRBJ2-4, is DTAVSQTPKYLVTQMGNDKSIKCEQNLGHDTMYWYKQDSKKFLKIMFSYNNKELIINETVPNRFSPKSPDKAHLNLHINSLELGDSAVYFCASSHRVDIQYFGAGTRLSVL.

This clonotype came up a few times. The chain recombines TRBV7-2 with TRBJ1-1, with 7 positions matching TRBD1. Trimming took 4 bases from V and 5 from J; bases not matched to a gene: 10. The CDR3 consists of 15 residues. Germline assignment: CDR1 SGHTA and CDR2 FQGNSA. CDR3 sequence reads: CASSSGGTVGTEAFF. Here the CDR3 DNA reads TGTGCCAGCAGCTCGGGGGGGACAGTAGGTACTGAAGCTTTCTTT.

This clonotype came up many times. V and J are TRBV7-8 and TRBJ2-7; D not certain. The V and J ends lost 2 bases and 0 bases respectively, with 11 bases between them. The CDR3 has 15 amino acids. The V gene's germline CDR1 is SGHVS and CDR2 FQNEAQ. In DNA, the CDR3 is TGTGCCAGCAGCTTATCGGATTCTAGCTCCTACGAGCAGTACGTC. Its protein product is CASSLSDSSSYEQYV.

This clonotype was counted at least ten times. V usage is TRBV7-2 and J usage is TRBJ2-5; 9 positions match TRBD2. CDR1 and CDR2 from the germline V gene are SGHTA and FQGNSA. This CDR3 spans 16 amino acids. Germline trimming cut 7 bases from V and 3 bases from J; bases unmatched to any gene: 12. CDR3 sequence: CASTPNPLAGKETQYF. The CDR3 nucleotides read TGTGCCAGCACCCCCAATCCTCTAGCGGGGAAAGAGACCCAGTACTTC.